A single sample is the source of the 3 T cell receptor beta chains below, sequenced in a study of CD8+ T cells in alopecia areata. In each case, RNA was isolated and then reverse transcribed into cDNA as the sequencing template. Sequenced by immunoSEQ multiplex PCR; TCRdb stores in-frame clones only, minus some. The sample has roughly 180,000 clones, about 63% seen once. The sequencing here drew on CD4+ T cells sorted from blood, taken at week 0. These receptors were collected from a human donor with alopecia areata.

The CDR3 reads CAWSVLSANYGYTF. Here the CDR3 DNA reads TGTGCCTGGAGTGTACTCTCGGCTAACTATGGCTACACCTTC. V usage is TRBV30 and J usage is TRBJ1-2; D ambiguous. Germline CDR1 is GTSNPN and CDR2 is SVGIG (reference sequence). This CDR3 has 14 amino acids. V lost 0 bases and J 0 bases, leaving 8 bases between the germline ends.

This clone was counted between two and nine times. The rearrangement uses TRBV7-2 and TRBJ1-4; D perhaps matches TRBD1 (6 bases). The ends were cut back, 5 bases at V and 6 bases at J, with 16 bases in the middle. CDR1 and CDR2 (germline): SGHTA, FQGNSA. The CDR3 sequence is 15 residues long. The chain's CDR3 is CASSTGPTNYEKLFF. The CDR3 region has the DNA TGTGCCAGCAGCACAGGGCCGACGAACTATGAAAAACTGTTTTTT.

V is TRBV15 and J is TRBJ1-5, with 7 bases aligning to TRBD1. Germline V gene data show CDR1 as LNHNV and CDR2 as YYDKDF (reference sequence). The CDR3 spans 14 residues. V gave up 6 bases and J gave up 3 bases; unmatched junction bases: 5. The CDR3 DNA sequence: TGTGCCACCAGTCTTGGACAGGTCAATCAGCCCCAGCATTTT. Protein product: CATSLGQVNQPQHF.